These 4 T cell receptor beta chains were sequenced from one sample in a study of blood T cells in healthy people across ages. Primers used in a second PCR of roughly 6 to 11 cycles were a sample-barcoded 5' primer and a J-beta primer mix. TCRdb called the 5' RACE reads again in MiXCR, with one record for every CDR3 protein. Among about 640,000 distinct CDR3 sequences, approximately 50% were seen once, and the ten largest hold roughly 34%. Sequenced input: blood. Every receptor here comes from a man aged 60 to 69 in good health.

The chain is built from TRBV7-9 and TRBJ2-7; TRBD1 agrees at 8 bases. Losses at the gene ends were 11 bases for V and 6 bases for J; bases not matched to a gene: 15. CDR1 is SEHNR and CDR2 is FQNEAQ in the germline V gene (reference sequence). The CDR3 loop spans 14 amino acids. In DNA, the CDR3 is TGTGCCTGGGACCAAACAGGGGGTAAGAGCGAGCAGTACTTC. It translates to CAWDQTGGKSEQYF.

CDR3 in amino acids: CASSQDRTSPNEQFF. CDR3 DNA sequence: TGTGCCAGCAGCCAAGATAGGACTAGCCCCAATGAGCAGTTCTTC. The chain recombines TRBV3-1 with TRBJ2-1; 8 bases line up with TRBD2. Trimming cost V 0 bases and J 6 bases; bases outside gene matches: 4. There are 15 residues in the CDR3. Per germline, CDR1 LGHDT and CDR2 YNNKEL (reference sequence).

V gene TRBV24-1 combines with J gene TRBJ1-5, with a tentative D call TRBD1 (5 bases). The germline V and J ends were trimmed by 4 bases and 0 bases, with 12 bases remaining between them. Germline V gene sequence: CDR1 KGHDR, CDR2 SFDVKD. CDR3 size: 16 residues. CDR3 in DNA: TGTGCCACCAGTGAGGGGGACGGCCATAGCAATCAGCCCCAGCATTTT. Residues: CATSEGDGHSNQPQHF.

V is TRBV29-1 and J is TRBJ1-1; 7 bases fit TRBD1. Germline V gene data show CDR1 as SQVTM and CDR2 as ANQGSEA. V shed 6 bases, J shed 1 base, and the junction held 5 bases outside the gene matches. This CDR3 comprises 13 residues. CDR3 coding DNA: TGCAGCGTAGCTGCAGGGGGGAACACTGAAGCTTTCTTT. Amino acids: CSVAAGGNTEAFF.